This T cell receptor (beta chain) was observed in a study of blood T cells in healthy people across ages. As for this clonotype: Its specificity is not known.

General study results and limits: Bulk PBMC profiling left naive and antigen-experienced comparisons inconclusive. Naive CD4+ cells and diversity were both higher in long-lived donors than in aged donors.

Germline assignment: CDR1 DFQATT and CDR2 SNEGSKA (reference sequence). CDR3 length: 15 residues. Trimming stripped 0 bases from V and 2 bases from J, with 14 bases between. A sample-barcoded 5' primer and a J-beta primer mix were used in a second PCR of about 7 to 12 cycles. Researchers report that a template-switch adaptor with 12 random nucleotides tagged each cDNA molecule. Sequencing of every sample gave 2.5 million or more CDR3-containing paired-end reads. TCRdb re-analysed the 5' RACE reads in MiXCR, keeping a single row per CDR3 protein. This table has about 290,000 distinct CDR3 sequences, 25% to 30% appearing once.

The sequencing sample was made of blood. The rearrangement links TRBV20-1 to TRBJ2-7; D is unclear. The sequence came from an older woman in good health. The CDR3 protein is CSAREEEIPAYEQYF. Here the CDR3 DNA reads TGCAGTGCTAGAGAAGAGGAGATTCCAGCCTACGAGCAGTACTTC.